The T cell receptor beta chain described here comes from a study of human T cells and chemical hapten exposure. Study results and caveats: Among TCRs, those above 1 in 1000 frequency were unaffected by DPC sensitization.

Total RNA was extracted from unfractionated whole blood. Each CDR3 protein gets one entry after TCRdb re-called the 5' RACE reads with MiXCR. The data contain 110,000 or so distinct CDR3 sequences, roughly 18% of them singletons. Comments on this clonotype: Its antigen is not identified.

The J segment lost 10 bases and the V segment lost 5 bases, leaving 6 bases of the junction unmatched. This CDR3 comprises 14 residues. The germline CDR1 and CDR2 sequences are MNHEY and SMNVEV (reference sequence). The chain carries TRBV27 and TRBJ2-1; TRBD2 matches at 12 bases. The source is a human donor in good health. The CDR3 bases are TGTGCCAGCAGTCTAGCGGGAGGGGCCGTCGAGCAGTTCTTC. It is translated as CASSLAGGAVEQFF.